One sample yielded the 12 T cell receptor beta chains listed below, sequenced in a study of blood T cell repertoires in COVID-19. Clones were sequenced by immunoSEQ multiplex PCR, and TCRdb holds only the in-frame ones, with some missing. Of 350,000 to 400,000 clones in the sample, 88% were seen once. The sequencing input was PBMCs or T cells enriched from blood (not recorded which). These TCRs come from a woman under 30 who had recovered from COVID-19.

The V call is TRBV4-1, the J call TRBJ1-1; tentatively, D is TRBD1 (6 bases). The CDR3 is made up of 15 amino acids. Trimming stripped 1 base from V and 0 bases from J, with 9 bases between. Germline loops: CDR1 MGHRA, CDR2 YSYEKL. The DNA of the CDR3 is TGCGCCAGCAGCCAAGTGACAGGTATGAACACTGAAGCTTTCTTT. Translated: CASSQVTGMNTEAFF.

The chain couples TRBV2 to TRBJ2-7; TRBD2 aligns across 11 bases. This CDR3 is 16 amino acids long. The trim removed 5 bases at V and 3 bases at J, leaving 9 bases unmatched. Looked up from germline, CDR1 is SNHLY and CDR2 is FYNNEI. CDR3 nucleotides: TGTGCCAGCAGTTCACGACTAGCGGGGCTGAACTACGAGCAGTACTTC. Amino acid sequence: CASSSRLAGLNYEQYF.

This clone was picked up a small number of times. The V and J genes are TRBV6-2 or TRBV6-3 and TRBJ2-1; 10 positions agree with TRBD2. This CDR3 contains 17 residues. Trimming took 2 bases from V and 8 from J; bases not matched to a gene: 12. Germline V gene lookup returns CDR1 MNHEY and CDR2 SVGEGT. The CDR3 region is CASSYISGGAFWDEQFF. The CDR3 DNA sequence: TGTGCCAGCAGTTACATAAGCGGGGGGGCCTTTTGGGATGAGCAGTTCTTC.

This clone was detected once. The chain uses TRBV7-2 and TRBJ2-3; no definite D call. V was pared by 4 bases and J by 4 bases, with 9 bases between. CDR1 is SGHTA and CDR2 is FQGNSA in the germline V gene. The CDR3 contains 13 residues. CDR3 amino acids: CASSSQPPDTQYF. The CDR3, as DNA: TGTGCCAGCAGCTCACAGCCGCCAGATACGCAGTATTTT. Full variable domain (missing parts from reference TRBV7-2 and TRBJ2-3): GAGVSQSPSNKVTEKGKDVELRCDPISGHTALYWYRQSLGQGLEFLIYFQGNSAPDKSGLPSDRFSAERTGGSVSTLTIQRTQQEDSAVYLCASSSQPPDTQYFGPGTRLTVL.

The J gene is TRBJ2-7, the V gene TRBV7-9; unclear D gene. Germline CDR1 is SEHNR and CDR2 is FQNEAQ (reference sequence). The CDR3 length is 13 residues. V was clipped by 5 bases and J by 5 bases, with 13 bases between them. CDR3: CASSRSSIHEQYF. CDR3 nucleotides: TGTGCCAGCAGCCGGTCATCAATCCACGAGCAGTACTTC.

V gene TRBV29-1 combines with J gene TRBJ1-2; 8 bases align to TRBD1. Germline CDR1 SQVTM, CDR2 ANQGSEA. V lost 4 bases and J lost 5; bases outside the gene matches: 15. The CDR3 is made up of 16 amino acids. The CDR3: CSVVLVQDREGYGYTF. CDR3 sequence (DNA): TGCAGCGTTGTCTTGGTCCAGGACAGGGAAGGGTATGGCTACACCTTC.

The chain links TRBV6-5 to TRBJ1-1, with TRBD1 identical over 9 bases. Germline V gene data show CDR1 as MNHEY and CDR2 as SVGAGI. The CDR3 has 16 residues. V lost 0 bases and J lost 5; bases outside the gene matches: 7. The CDR3 is CASSYSQGALETEAFF. CDR3 bases: TGTGCCAGCAGTTACTCACAGGGGGCTCTGGAAACTGAAGCTTTCTTT.

The chain is built from TRBV7-2 and TRBJ1-5; D is unclear. CDR3 length: 13 amino acids. Germline V gene data show CDR1 as SGHTA and CDR2 as FQGNSA. Deletions cut 2 bases from V and 5 bases from J, with 7 bases between. The CDR3 spells CASSLNRDQPQHF. The CDR3 bases are TGTGCCAGCAGCTTAAACAGAGATCAGCCCCAGCATTTT.

The rearrangement uses TRBV10-3 and TRBJ2-2; 10 bases are shared with TRBD1. Losses at the gene ends were 6 bases for V and 7 bases for J; bases not matched to a gene: 11. The germline V gene has CDR1 ENHRY and CDR2 SYGVKD. This CDR3 contains 16 residues. CDR3 coding DNA: TGTGCCATCAGGAGGACAGGGGGTGGTGCGAGCGGGGAGCTGTTTTTT. This codes for CAIRRTGGGASGELFF.

The chain uses TRBV6-6 and TRBJ2-5, with D possibly TRBD2 on 5 matching bases. The length of the CDR3 is 14 residues. Trimming took off 3 bases at V and 5 bases at J, with 13 bases between the two ends. The germline V gene has CDR1 MNHNY and CDR2 SVGAGI (reference sequence). This CDR3 reads CASSYRLAGETQYF. The CDR3 coding sequence is TGTGCCAGCAGTTATCGTCTAGCCGGGGAGACCCAGTACTTC.

The rearrangement uses TRBV4-1 and TRBJ2-5; weak D call: TRBD1 (6 bases). CDR1 and CDR2 (germline): MGHRA, YSYEKL. This CDR3 contains 20 residues. Deletions cut 1 base from V and 5 bases from J, with 29 bases between. CDR3 in amino acids: CASSQVSWPKGVTGRETQYF. CDR3 nucleotides: TGCGCCAGCAGCCAAGTCTCTTGGCCCAAGGGGGTGACGGGGCGGGAGACCCAGTACTTC.

The V gene is TRBV4-2, the J gene TRBJ2-1; 8 bases map to TRBD2. Germline V gives CDR1 LGHNA, CDR2 YNFKEQ. The CDR3 is made up of 15 amino acids. With 6 bases clipped from V and 0 bases from J, the junction kept 4 bases outside the gene matches. Here the CDR3 reads CASSGAGGSYNEQFF. As DNA, the CDR3 is TGTGCCAGCAGTGGGGCGGGGGGCTCCTACAATGAGCAGTTCTTC.